This TCR beta chain was documented in a study of OX40 agonist ivuxolimab in advanced cancers. Profiling relied on immunoSEQ multiplex PCR, and the TCRdb table lists in-frame clones only, not all of them. The data show approximately 18,000 clones, 73% seen once. The V and J ends lost 5 bases and 4 bases respectively, with 18 bases between them. The CDR3 is 16 residues long. Germline V gene data show CDR1 as SGHTA and CDR2 as FQGNSA. The rearrangement uses TRBV7-2 and TRBJ1-5; D gene ambiguous. This sample comprised CD4+ or CD8+ T cells sorted from blood, obtained in a trial of the OX40 agonist ivuxolimab. This receptor was identified in an adult with an advanced solid tumor such as melanoma, head and neck, liver or kidney cancer. CDR3 sequence: CASSLLTELGNQPQHF. In nucleotides, the CDR3 is TGTGCCAGCAGCCTGCTGACCGAATTGGGGAATCAGCCCCAGCATTTT.